This T cell receptor (beta chain) was obtained from a study of blood T cell repertoires in COVID-19. Data came from immunoSEQ multiplex PCR; TCRdb stores just in-frame clones and leaves some out. The repertoire holds about 180,000 clones, with roughly nine tenths as singletons. Germline loops: CDR1 SGHTA, CDR2 FQGNSA. V dropped 3 bases and J dropped 9; count of bases not matched to a gene: 6. CDR3 length: 15 residues. The sequenced sample was peripheral blood. This receptor was taken from an older man with active or convalescent COVID-19. The genes are TRBV7-2 and TRBJ2-1, with TRBD2 matching over 12 bases. The CDR3 DNA follows: TGTGCCAGCAGCTTCCGGGGACTAGCGGGTCCTGAGCAGTTCTTC. Protein sequence: CASSFRGLAGPEQFF. Full variable domain (rest looked up from reference TRBV7-2 and TRBJ2-1): GAGVSQSPSNKVTEKGKDVELRCDPISGHTALYWYRQSLGQGLEFLIYFQGNSAPDKSGLPSDRFSAERTGGSVSTLTIQRTQQEDSAVYLCASSFRGLAGPEQFFGPGTRLTVL.